These 32 T cell receptor beta chains were sequenced from one sample in a study of CD8 T cells in Susac syndrome. Reverse transcription of about 0.45 to 1 ug RNA was performed with random hexamers. MiXCR, run by TCRdb on the immunoSEQ multiplex PCR reads, gives a single entry per CDR3 protein. The sample contains under 70,000 distinct CDR3 sequences, more than 85% of which appear only once. The sequenced sample was CD8+ T cells from PBMCs. The receptors derive from a human donor with Susac syndrome.

The gene calls are TRBV20-1 and TRBJ1-1, with D unresolved. The V end was cut by 3 bases, the J end by 7 bases, with 15 bases between. The CDR3 spans 13 residues. Germline lookup yields CDR1 DFQATT and CDR2 SNEGSKA (reference sequence). The CDR3, as DNA: TGCAGTGCTAGTCCCATCCTCCCCCGTGAAGCTTTCTTT. Amino acid sequence: CSASPILPREAFF.

The chain links TRBV27 to TRBJ1-5, with no clear D. Germline assignment: CDR1 MNHEY and CDR2 SMNVEV (reference sequence). The CDR3 is 13 residues long. Trimming took 1 base from V and 3 from J, leaving 4 bases between them. The CDR3 nucleotides read TGTGCCAGCAGTTTATGGAACAATCAGCCCCAGCATTTT. Amino acid sequence: CASSLWNNQPQHF.

J is TRBJ2-7 and V is TRBV20-1, with D perhaps matching TRBD1 or TRBD2 (6 bases each). This CDR3 is built from 15 residues. The germline gives CDR1 DFQATT, CDR2 SNEGSKA (reference sequence). Trimming removed 0 bases from V and 1 base from J, with 13 bases in between. Here the CDR3 DNA reads TGCAGTGCTAGAGATCAGGGGACTGCTTCCTACGAGCAGTACTTC. It translates to CSARDQGTASYEQYF.

This clonotype appeared a single time. The rearrangement uses TRBV7-3 and TRBJ2-3; D unresolved. Germline V gives CDR1 SGHTA, CDR2 FQGTGA. This CDR3 is 15 amino acids long. Trimming left V 5 bases short and J 6 bases short, with 18 bases between. The CDR3 loop is CASSPRSFLDDTQYF. The CDR3 nucleotides are TGTGCCAGCAGCCCACGTTCCTTTTTGGACGATACGCAGTATTTT.

The chain links TRBV27 to TRBJ2-4; tentatively, D is TRBD1 (6 bases). The CDR3 has 14 amino acids. The germline CDR1 and CDR2 sequences are MNHEY and SMNVEV (reference sequence). V gave up 5 bases and J gave up 9 bases, with 17 bases separating them. For the CDR3, the DNA is TGTGCCAGCAGTCCCCAGACAGGCCCGCCCATTCAGTACTTC. It codes for CASSPQTGPPIQYF.

This clonotype has just one count. The V and J genes are TRBV7-9 and TRBJ1-2, with no clear D. Germline V CDR1 and CDR2: SEHNR, FQNEAQ (reference sequence). The CDR3 is made up of 14 amino acids. The ends were cut back, 6 bases at V and 5 bases at J, with 16 bases in the middle. The CDR3 DNA reads as TGTGCCAGCAGTCCCCCGGGCCTCACTTATGGCTACACCTTC. Translated: CASSPPGLTYGYTF.

In DNA, the CDR3 is TGTGCCTGGAGTGTATCCAGCGGGGGCCAAGAGCAGTACTTC. This encodes CAWSVSSGGQEQYF. V and J are TRBV30 and TRBJ2-7; TRBD2 matches at 8 bases. The CDR3 runs to 14 residues. The V and J ends lost 0 bases and 7 bases, in that order; junction bases with no gene match: 8. Germline lookup yields CDR1 GTSNPN and CDR2 SVGIG (reference sequence).

The chain employs TRBV30 and TRBJ1-5; D is possibly TRBD1 (5 bases). Trimming removed 2 bases at V and 0 bases at J, with 26 bases between. Germline V gives CDR1 GTSNPN, CDR2 SVGIG (reference sequence). CDR3 size: 20 residues. CDR3 DNA: TGTGCCTGGAGTAACCCTTTGCAGGGCACTCCTCCTTATAGCAATCAGCCCCAGCATTTT. Translating gives CAWSNPLQGTPPYSNQPQHF.

The chain is built from TRBV7-9 and TRBJ2-2; a possible D gene is TRBD2 (5 bases). The CDR3 has 16 amino acids. The V gene lost 3 bases and the J gene lost 1 base, with 12 bases spanning the gap. Looked up from germline, CDR1 is SEHNR and CDR2 is FQNEAQ (reference sequence). CDR3 protein: CASSFWPGLNTGELFF. The DNA for the CDR3 is TGTGCCAGCAGCTTCTGGCCGGGATTGAACACCGGGGAGCTGTTTTTT.

Only a few counts were recorded for this clonotype. The V call is TRBV6-6, the J call TRBJ2-1, with D perhaps matching TRBD1 (6 bases). The V gene's germline CDR1 is MNHNY and CDR2 SVGAGI (reference sequence). This CDR3 has 14 amino acids. Trimming took off 0 bases at V and 6 bases at J, with 9 bases between the two ends. As DNA, the CDR3 is TGTGCCAGCAGTTACTCGATCAGGGGCAATGAGCAGTTCTTC. The encoded protein is CASSYSIRGNEQFF.

This chain joins TRBV7-6 and TRBJ1-1, with TRBD1 matching over 7 bases. CDR3 length: 20 amino acids. CDR1 is SGHVS, CDR2 FNYEAQ, per germline. Unmatched junction bases numbered 21, after V lost 5 bases and J lost 0 bases. CDR3: CASSPPTTGAPFNMNTEAFF. The CDR3, as DNA: TGTGCCAGCAGCCCACCCACCACAGGGGCCCCTTTTAACATGAACACTGAAGCTTTCTTT.

The J gene is TRBJ1-1, the V gene TRBV15; TRBD1 matches 9 bases. CDR1 LNHNV and CDR2 YYDKDF come from the germline V gene (reference sequence). Trimming cost V 4 bases and J 2 bases; bases outside gene matches: 5. This CDR3 has 15 amino acids. The CDR3 loop is CATSIMGQGNTEAFF. The CDR3 DNA reads as TGTGCCACCAGCATAATGGGACAGGGAAACACTGAAGCTTTCTTT.

Only one count was recorded for this clonotype. This rearrangement joins TRBV4-3 to TRBJ2-7, with D uncertain. Between the trimmed V and J ends, which lost 0 bases and 7 bases, there was a span of 16 bases. This CDR3 is built from 15 residues. From germline, CDR1 is LGHNA and CDR2 YSLEER. CDR3 amino acids: CASSQDPNHSTEQYF. The DNA of the CDR3 is TGCGCCAGCAGCCAAGACCCGAACCATTCTACAGAGCAGTACTTC.

The rearrangement joins TRBV6-5 to TRBJ1-2; the D is unclear. Germline values: CDR1 MNHEY, CDR2 SVGAGI. V dropped 7 bases and J dropped 6 bases, with 15 bases sitting between them. CDR3 length: 13 amino acids. The CDR3 bases are TGTGCCAGCAAATACGGGGTTAGCGATGGCTACACCTTC. Translation gives CASKYGVSDGYTF.

This CDR3 is CASSRGQGARNTEAFF. DNA of the CDR3: TGCGCCAGCAGCCGGGGACAGGGGGCGAGGAACACTGAAGCTTTCTTT. The chain links TRBV5-1 to TRBJ1-1; 12 positions match TRBD1. The CDR3 is 16 amino acids. V shed 4 bases and J 1 base; nucleotides not matched to a gene: 5. CDR1 SGHRS and CDR2 YFSETQ come from the germline V gene.

This sequence joins TRBV12-5 and TRBJ2-5, with D perhaps assigned TRBD1 or TRBD2 (5 bases each). CDR3 length equals 16 residues. The germline V gene has CDR1 LGHNT and CDR2 FRNRAP. V was clipped by 3 bases and J by 2 bases, with 16 bases between them. The CDR3 sequence: CASGLGTDWRQETQYF. The CDR3 nucleotides read TGTGCTAGTGGTTTAGGGACCGATTGGCGGCAAGAGACCCAGTACTTC.

The CDR3 bases are TGTGCCAGCAGCCTAGGGGGGACAGGGGTAAGCAATCAGCCCCAGCATTTT. Protein sequence: CASSLGGTGVSNQPQHF. The chain is built from TRBV7-9 and TRBJ1-5; 10 nucleotides agree with TRBD1. After removal of 5 bases from V and 1 base from J, the junction contained 8 bases not matched to a gene. The CDR3 spans 17 residues. Germline V gene data show CDR1 as SEHNR and CDR2 as FQNEAQ (reference sequence).

J is TRBJ2-5 and V is TRBV12-3 or TRBV12-4; a possible D gene is TRBD1 (6 bases). The CDR3 sequence is 13 residues long. V lost 5 bases to trimming and J lost 3 bases, with 10 bases between them. CDR3 coding DNA: TGTGCCAGCAGTCCGACAGGAAAAGAGACCCAGTACTTC. Amino acid sequence: CASSPTGKETQYF.

The chain links TRBV29-1 to TRBJ2-1; the D call may be TRBD1 or TRBD2 (5 bases each). Germline loops: CDR1 SQVTM, CDR2 ANQGSEA. V dropped 3 bases and J dropped 5 bases, with 17 bases sitting between them. The CDR3 is made up of 15 amino acids. The CDR3 DNA reads as TGCAGCGTTGACGGGACCGAGGAACGCGACAATGAGCAGTTCTTC. It is translated as CSVDGTEERDNEQFF.

This sequence joins TRBV5-6 and TRBJ2-1, with unresolved D. With 2 bases removed from V and 6 bases from J, the gap between germline ends came to 6 bases. This CDR3 has 12 amino acids. Germline CDR1 and CDR2: SGHDT and YYEEEE. The CDR3 loop is CASSLGINEQFF. The CDR3 nucleotides read TGTGCCAGCAGCTTAGGGATCAATGAGCAGTTCTTC.

The rearrangement joins TRBV9 to TRBJ2-3, with a weak D call TRBD2 (6 bases). The germline gives CDR1 SGDLS, CDR2 YYNGEE. V lost 3 bases and J 4 bases, leaving 6 bases between the germline ends. The CDR3 is made up of 12 amino acids. CDR3 protein: CASSASADTQYF. The CDR3 nucleotides are TGTGCCAGCAGCGCTAGCGCAGATACGCAGTATTTT.

The chain combines TRBV12-3 or TRBV12-4 with TRBJ2-3, with 10 bases matching TRBD2. V shed 5 bases and J 5 bases; nucleotides not matched to a gene: 7. CDR3 length equals 15 residues. The CDR3 spells CASSPGTSDKDTQYF. For the CDR3, the DNA is TGTGCCAGCAGTCCCGGGACTAGCGATAAAGATACGCAGTATTTT.

J is TRBJ2-1 and V is TRBV2; D is undetermined. This CDR3 has 10 amino acids. V was shortened by 3 bases and J by 6 bases, with 0 bases between the two germline ends. Germline CDR1 SNHLY, CDR2 FYNNEI. CDR3 protein: CASSDNEQFF. The CDR3 DNA is TGTGCCAGCAGTGACAATGAGCAGTTCTTC.

This clonotype was picked up one time. The chain links TRBV5-6 to TRBJ1-2, with no clear D. Germline V gene lookup returns CDR1 SGHDT and CDR2 YYEEEE. CDR3 length: 13 residues. The V gene lost 4 bases and the J gene lost 4 bases, with 11 bases spanning the gap. The CDR3 loop reads CASSLGSTYGYTF. CDR3 DNA sequence: TGTGCCAGCAGCCTAGGATCTACCTATGGCTACACCTTC.

V and J are TRBV20-1 and TRBJ2-3; TRBD2 matches at 9 bases. The CDR3 sequence is 15 residues long. CDR1 is DFQATT, CDR2 SNEGSKA, per germline (reference sequence). V gave up 3 bases and J gave up 3 bases; unmatched junction bases: 7. The CDR3 bases are TGCAGTGCTAGTTACATGCGGGGGGGGACAGATACGCAGTATTTT. Protein sequence: CSASYMRGGTDTQYF.

The chain uses TRBV7-9 and TRBJ1-2; D is ambiguous. With 4 bases removed from V and 5 bases from J, the gap between germline ends came to 5 bases. Germline V gives CDR1 SEHNR, CDR2 FQNEAQ (reference sequence). There are 11 residues in the CDR3. CDR3 region: CASSSPYGYTF. The CDR3 DNA sequence: TGTGCCAGCAGCTCCCCGTATGGCTACACCTTC. The whole variable domain, remainder taken from reference TRBV7-9 and TRBJ1-2, is DTGVSQNPRHKITKRGQNVTFRCDPISEHNRLYWYRQTLGQGPEFLTYFQNEAQLEKSRLLSDRFSAERPKGSFSTLEIQRTEQGDSAMYLCASSSPYGYTFGSGTRLTVV.

The chain couples TRBV28 to TRBJ2-5; D possibly corresponds to TRBD1 (6 bases). Deletions cut 1 base from V and 4 bases from J, with 13 bases between. CDR3 length: 15 residues. Germline CDR1 reads MDHEN; CDR2 reads SYDVKM. The CDR3 DNA is TGTGCCAGCAGTTTATTGGGGGCGCCGGGAGAGACCCAGTACTTC. Translated: CASSLLGAPGETQYF.

CDR3: CASPLQRSRVRGDTEAFF. CDR3 nucleotides: TGTGCCAGCCCCCTCCAGCGATCCAGGGTGAGGGGGGACACTGAAGCTTTCTTT. The gene calls are TRBV27 and TRBJ1-1, with D possibly being TRBD1 (6 bases). Germline CDR1 reads MNHEY; CDR2 reads SMNVEV (reference sequence). The ends were cut back, 8 bases at V and 3 bases at J, with 28 bases in the middle. This CDR3 has 18 residues.

A single count supports this clonotype. The V and J genes are TRBV7-9 and TRBJ2-5; the D gene is possibly TRBD2 (6 bases). Germline V gene data show CDR1 as SEHNR and CDR2 as FQNEAQ (reference sequence). This CDR3 is built from 14 residues. CDR3 nucleotides: TGTGCAGCATTTCGGGGGTTCCAAGGGGAGACCCAGTACTTC. Amino acid sequence: CAAFRGFQGETQYF.

This chain connects TRBV29-1 to TRBJ2-3, with D possibly TRBD1 on 6 matching bases. CDR1 and CDR2 (germline): SQVTM, ANQGSEA. V was clipped by 7 bases and J by 4 bases, with 15 bases between them. The CDR3 consists of 13 residues. CDR3 nucleotide sequence: TGCAGCGCGCTACAGGGTGGAGCAGATACGCAGTATTTT. It yields the protein CSALQGGADTQYF.

The chain couples TRBV19 to TRBJ1-1; tentative D call: TRBD1 (5 bases). Trimming removed 4 bases at V and 8 bases at J, with 11 bases between. This CDR3 has 12 amino acids. Germline-derived CDR1 and CDR2 are LNHDA and SQIVND (reference sequence). The CDR3 sequence: CASSNWGKEAFF. Written as DNA, the CDR3 is TGTGCCAGTAGTAACTGGGGGAAAGAAGCTTTCTTT. Combining the CDR3 with reference TRBV19 and TRBJ1-1 gives the whole variable domain DGGITQSPKYLFRKEGQNVTLSCEQNLNHDAMYWYRQDPGQGLRLIYYSQIVNDFQKGDIAEGYSVSREKKESFPLTVTSAQKNPTAFYLCASSNWGKEAFFGQGTRLTVV.

The rearrangement joins TRBV29-1 to TRBJ2-7; D unclear. The V end was cut by 2 bases, the J end by 2 bases, with 16 bases between. The CDR3 has 15 amino acids. Germline CDR1 SQVTM, CDR2 ANQGSEA. The CDR3 DNA follows: TGCAGCGTTGAACAGGCATCTTCTGTCCCCTACGAGCAGTACTTC. Translated: CSVEQASSVPYEQYF.